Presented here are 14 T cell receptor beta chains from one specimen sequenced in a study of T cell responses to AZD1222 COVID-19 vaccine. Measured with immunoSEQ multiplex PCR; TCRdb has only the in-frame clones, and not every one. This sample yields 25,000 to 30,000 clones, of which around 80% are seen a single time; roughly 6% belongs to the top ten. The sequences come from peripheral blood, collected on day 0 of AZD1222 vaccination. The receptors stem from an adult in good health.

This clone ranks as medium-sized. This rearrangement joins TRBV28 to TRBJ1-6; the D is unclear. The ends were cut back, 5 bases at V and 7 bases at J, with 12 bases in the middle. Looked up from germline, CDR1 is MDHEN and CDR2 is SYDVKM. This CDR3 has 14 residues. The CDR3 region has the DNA TGTGCCAGCAGTCCGGCCAGATGGAATTCACCCCTCCACTTT. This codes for CASSPARWNSPLHF.

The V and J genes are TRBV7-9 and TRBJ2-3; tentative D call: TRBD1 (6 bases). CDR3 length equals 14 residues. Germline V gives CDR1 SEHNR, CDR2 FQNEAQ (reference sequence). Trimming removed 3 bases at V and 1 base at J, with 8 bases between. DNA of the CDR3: TGTGCCAGCAGCTTGTACAGGGGCACAGATACGCAGTATTTT. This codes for CASSLYRGTDTQYF.

The CDR3 DNA is TGTGCCAGCAGTGGCCATACTAGCACAGATACGCAGTATTTT. It translates to CASSGHTSTDTQYF. The V call is TRBV27, the J call TRBJ2-3, with D unclear. This CDR3 region has 14 residues. Germline loops: CDR1 MNHEY, CDR2 SMNVEV (reference sequence). Trimming stripped 5 bases from V and 0 bases from J, with 9 bases between.

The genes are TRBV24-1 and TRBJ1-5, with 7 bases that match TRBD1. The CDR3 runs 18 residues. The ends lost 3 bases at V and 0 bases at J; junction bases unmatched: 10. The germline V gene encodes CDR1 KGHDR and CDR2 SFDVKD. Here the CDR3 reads CATSDQTGKGYSNQPQHF. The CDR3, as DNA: TGTGCCACCAGTGATCAGACAGGGAAGGGGTATAGCAATCAGCCCCAGCATTTT.

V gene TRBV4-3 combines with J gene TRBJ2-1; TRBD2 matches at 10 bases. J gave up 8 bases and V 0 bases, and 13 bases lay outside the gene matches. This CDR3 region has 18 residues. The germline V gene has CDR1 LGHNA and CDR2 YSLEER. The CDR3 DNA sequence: TGCGCCAGCAGCCAAGAGTTGTGGTGGCTAGCGGGGGCCTATGAGCAGTTCTTC. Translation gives CASSQELWWLAGAYEQFF.

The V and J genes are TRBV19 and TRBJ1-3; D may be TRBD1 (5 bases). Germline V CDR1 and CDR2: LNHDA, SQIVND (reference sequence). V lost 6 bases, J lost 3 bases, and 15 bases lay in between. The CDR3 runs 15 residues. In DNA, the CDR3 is TGTGCCAGTAGGGGGGGTTTCGGATTTGGAAACACCATATATTTT. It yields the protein CASRGGFGFGNTIYF.

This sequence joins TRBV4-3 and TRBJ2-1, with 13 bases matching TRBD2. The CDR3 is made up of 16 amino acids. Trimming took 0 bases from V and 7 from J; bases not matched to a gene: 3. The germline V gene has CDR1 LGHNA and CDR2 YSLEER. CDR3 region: CASSQDSLAGGNEQFF. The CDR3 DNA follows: TGCGCCAGCAGCCAAGATTCACTAGCGGGAGGGAATGAGCAGTTCTTC.

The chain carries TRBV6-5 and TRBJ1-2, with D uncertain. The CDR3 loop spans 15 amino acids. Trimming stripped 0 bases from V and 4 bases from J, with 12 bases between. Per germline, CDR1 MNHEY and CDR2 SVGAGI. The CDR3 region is CASSYSSQGIYGYTF. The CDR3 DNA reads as TGTGCCAGCAGTTACTCGTCTCAAGGGATCTATGGCTACACCTTC.

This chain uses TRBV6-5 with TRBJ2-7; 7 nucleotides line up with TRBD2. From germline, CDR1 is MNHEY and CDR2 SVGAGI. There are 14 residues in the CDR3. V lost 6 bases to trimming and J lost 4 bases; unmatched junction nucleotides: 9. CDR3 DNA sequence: TGTGCCAGCAGATTAGCGGGCCCTAGGTACGAGCAGTACTTC. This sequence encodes CASRLAGPRYEQYF.

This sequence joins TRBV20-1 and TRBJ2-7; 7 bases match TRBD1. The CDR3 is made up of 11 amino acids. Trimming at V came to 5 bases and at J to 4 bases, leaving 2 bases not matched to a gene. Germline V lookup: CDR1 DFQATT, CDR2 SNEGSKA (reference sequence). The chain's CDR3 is CSASTGYEQYV. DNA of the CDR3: TGCAGTGCTTCGACAGGGTACGAGCAGTACGTC.

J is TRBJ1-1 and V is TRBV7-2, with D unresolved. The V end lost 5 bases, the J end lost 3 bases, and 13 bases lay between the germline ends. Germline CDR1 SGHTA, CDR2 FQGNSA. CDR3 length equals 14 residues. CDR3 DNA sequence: TGTGCCAGCAGCCCCCGGCCACAATACACTGAAGCTTTCTTT. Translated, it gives CASSPRPQYTEAFF.

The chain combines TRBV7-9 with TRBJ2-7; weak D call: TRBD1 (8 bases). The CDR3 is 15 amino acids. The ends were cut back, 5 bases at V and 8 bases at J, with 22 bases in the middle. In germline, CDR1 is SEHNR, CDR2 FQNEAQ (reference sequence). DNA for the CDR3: TGTGCCAGCAGCCCGGGGGGCAGGGGGCGCGGCAAGCAGTACTTC. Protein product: CASSPGGRGRGKQYF. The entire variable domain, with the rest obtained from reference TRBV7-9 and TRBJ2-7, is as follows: DTGVSQNPRHKITKRGQNVTFRCDPISEHNRLYWYRQTLGQGPEFLTYFQNEAQLEKSRLLSDRFSAERPKGSFSTLEIQRTEQGDSAMYLCASSPGGRGRGKQYFGPGTRLTVT.

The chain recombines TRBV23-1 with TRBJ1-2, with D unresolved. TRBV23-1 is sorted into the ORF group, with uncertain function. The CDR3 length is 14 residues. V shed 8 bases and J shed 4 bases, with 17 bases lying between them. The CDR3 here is CASPQKGFFYGYTF. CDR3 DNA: TGCGCCAGCCCTCAGAAAGGATTTTTCTATGGCTACACCTTC.

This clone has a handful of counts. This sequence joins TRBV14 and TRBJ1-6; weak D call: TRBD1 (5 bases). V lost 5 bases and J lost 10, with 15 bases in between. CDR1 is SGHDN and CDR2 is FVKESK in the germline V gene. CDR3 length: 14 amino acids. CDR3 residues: CASSYGGGVSPLHF. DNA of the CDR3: TGTGCCAGCAGCTACGGTGGGGGGGTCTCACCCCTCCACTTT.